Each of the 11 T cell receptor beta chains below was sequenced from the same sample in a study of identical twins (dated by TCRdb to the mid-2010s). The library was obtained by 5' RACE. For sequencing, an Illumina HiSeq 2000 was employed. TCRdb applied fastp at Q25 and MiXCR to the public reads, then kept only in-frame beta chains. All rows with the same CDR3 protein become a single entry with the most common DNA and genes. The sample contains 650,000 to 800,000 distinct CDR3 sequences, roughly 8% of them found a single time. The ten biggest clones cover roughly 0.97% of the sample. This same sample was also part of a study on yellow fever vaccine responses in identical twins.

Input material: PBMCs. The receptor set was obtained from a woman between 18 and 30 years old in good health.

This chain links TRBV6-2 or TRBV6-3 with TRBJ2-1, with a possible D match to TRBD1 (6 bases). The CDR3 totals 15 residues. CDR1 and CDR2 from the germline V gene are MNHEY and SVGEGT. The ends were cut back, 4 bases at V and 6 bases at J, with 16 bases in the middle. CDR3 residues: CASSWSGARGNEQFF. The CDR3 DNA reads TGTGCCAGCAGTTGGTCAGGGGCTCGGGGCAATGAGCAGTTCTTC.

Only a few counts were recorded for this clonotype. The genes are TRBV5-1 and TRBJ1-1, with 10 bases aligning to TRBD1. This CDR3 has 13 amino acids. Germline loops: CDR1 SGHRS, CDR2 YFSETQ. The J segment lost 4 bases and the V segment lost 6 bases, leaving 3 bases of the junction unmatched. The CDR3 reads CASNGQGGTEAFF. CDR3 DNA sequence: TGCGCCAGCAACGGACAGGGGGGCACTGAAGCTTTCTTT.

The V gene is TRBV7-3, the J gene TRBJ2-1; no definite D call. Germline values: CDR1 SGHTA, CDR2 FQGTGA. V dropped 2 bases and J dropped 9 bases, with 11 bases sitting between them. The CDR3 contains 13 residues. CDR3: CASSLRPAAEQFF. DNA of the CDR3: TGTGCCAGCAGCTTACGTCCGGCGGCTGAGCAGTTCTTC.

This clonotype has more than one count but fewer than ten. V is TRBV5-6 and J is TRBJ2-1, with a tentative D call TRBD1 (7 bases). The CDR3 is made up of 17 amino acids. V was pared by 1 base and J by 7 bases, with 21 bases between. Germline V gene lookup returns CDR1 SGHDT and CDR2 YYEEEE. The CDR3 nucleotides are TGTGCCAGCAGCTTGTCCAGGGGGGATGGTTTGTGGAATGAGCAGTTCTTC. This codes for CASSLSRGDGLWNEQFF.

This chain uses TRBV4-3 with TRBJ2-7; possibly TRBD1 or TRBD2 for D (5 bases each). Trimming left V 0 bases short and J 4 bases short, with 19 bases between. This CDR3 region has 17 residues. The V gene's germline CDR1 is LGHNA and CDR2 YSLEER. As DNA, the CDR3 is TGCGCCAGCAGCCAAGATAGGGGAGATGGACTTTTTTACGAGCAGTACTTC. This gives the protein CASSQDRGDGLFYEQYF.

This clonotype was recorded a few times. The chain employs TRBV11-1 and TRBJ2-1; 9 nucleotides match TRBD2. This CDR3 is 15 amino acids long. Trimming at V came to 7 bases and at J to 2 bases, leaving 6 bases not matched to a gene. Per germline, CDR1 SGHAT and CDR2 FQDESV (reference sequence). CDR3 DNA: TGTGCCAGCACCCTGATAGCGGGGGCCTACAATGAGCAGTTCTTC. Amino acid sequence: CASTLIAGAYNEQFF.

The J gene is TRBJ2-7, the V gene TRBV20-1, with D tentatively TRBD2 (5 bases). With 3 bases removed from V and 2 bases from J, the gap between germline ends came to 14 bases. CDR1 and CDR2 from the germline V gene are DFQATT and SNEGSKA (reference sequence). CDR3 size: 14 residues. This CDR3 is CSARSLRETYEQYF. The CDR3 bases are TGCAGTGCTAGGAGCCTGAGGGAAACCTACGAGCAGTACTTC.

Only a few counts were recorded for this clonotype. This chain connects TRBV5-1 to TRBJ2-7; TRBD2 agrees at 12 bases. CDR3 length: 15 residues. The germline V gene encodes CDR1 SGHRS and CDR2 YFSETQ. J gave up 8 bases and V 4 bases, and 10 bases lay outside the gene matches. The CDR3 sequence is CASSQSSGRAQQQYF. The CDR3 DNA is TGCGCCAGCAGCCAATCTAGCGGGAGGGCTCAACAGCAGTACTTC. The whole variable domain, filled in from reference TRBV5-1 and TRBJ2-7, reads KAGVTQTPRYLIKTRGQQVTLSCSPISGHRSVSWYQQTPGQGLQFLFEYFSETQRNKGNFPGRFSGRQFSNSRSEMNVSTLELGDSALYLCASSQSSGRAQQQYFGPGTRLTVT.

This clonotype came up many times. This rearrangement joins TRBV11-2 to TRBJ2-1, with 9 bases lining up with TRBD2. V gave up 5 bases and J gave up 4 bases; unmatched junction bases: 9. This CDR3 comprises 16 residues. The germline CDR1 and CDR2 sequences are SGHAT and FQNNGV. The CDR3 sequence is CASSPLGLANYNEQFF. DNA for the CDR3: TGTGCCAGCAGCCCCCTTGGACTAGCGAATTACAATGAGCAGTTCTTC.

The rearrangement links TRBV7-3 to TRBJ1-6; D may be TRBD1 (5 bases). CDR1 SGHTA and CDR2 FQGTGA come from the germline V gene. Deletions cut 1 base from V and 8 bases from J, with 12 bases between. The length of the CDR3 is 15 residues. The chain's CDR3 is CASSLSGQGHSPLHF. The DNA of the CDR3 is TGTGCCAGCAGCTTAAGTGGTCAGGGTCATTCACCCCTCCACTTT.

This clonotype was observed a handful of times. The chain is built from TRBV7-9 and TRBJ2-7, with D perhaps given as TRBD1 or TRBD2 (6 bases each). This CDR3 is 15 amino acids long. V was pared by 5 bases and J by 0 bases, with 14 bases between. CDR1 is SEHNR and CDR2 is FQNEAQ in the germline V gene (reference sequence). The CDR3 DNA sequence: TGTGCCAGCAGCCCGCGACAGGACTACTCCTACGAGCAGTACTTC. Protein sequence: CASSPRQDYSYEQYF.